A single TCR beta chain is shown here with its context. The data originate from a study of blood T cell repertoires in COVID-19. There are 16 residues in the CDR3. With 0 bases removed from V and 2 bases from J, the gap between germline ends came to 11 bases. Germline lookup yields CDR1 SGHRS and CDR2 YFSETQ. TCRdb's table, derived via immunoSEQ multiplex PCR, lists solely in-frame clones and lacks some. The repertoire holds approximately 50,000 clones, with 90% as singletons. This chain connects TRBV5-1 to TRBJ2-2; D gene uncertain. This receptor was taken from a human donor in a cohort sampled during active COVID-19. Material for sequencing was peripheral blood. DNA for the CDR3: TGCGCCAGCAGCTTGGCGCGGCAGCCTAACACCGGGGAGCTGTTTTTT. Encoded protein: CASSLARQPNTGELFF.